The 17 T cell receptor beta chains reported below all come from one sample, sequenced in a study of T cells in Graves' hyperthyroidism and ophthalmopathy. The CDR3 regions of TCR beta were amplified from RNA transcripts. A set of HTBI primers served as the primers for a first-round RT-PCR of the TCR CDR3. MiXCR was run by TCRdb on the multiplex PCR reads, yielding one entry per CDR3 protein. The sample consists of 500,000 to 750,000 distinct CDR3 sequences, roughly 14% of them appearing once. Sequenced material: blood. These receptors were collected from a woman aged 30 to 39 with Graves' hyperthyroidism.

In its sample, this clonotype was seen many times. The chain employs TRBV4-2 and TRBJ1-2, with a possible D match to TRBD1 (5 bases). V was trimmed by 1 base and J by 8 bases, leaving 17 bases between them. The CDR3 sequence is 15 residues long. CDR1 and CDR2 from the germline V gene are LGHNA and YNFKEQ. The CDR3 here is CASSQASSGADGYTF. The CDR3 nucleotides are TGTGCCAGCAGCCAAGCGTCCAGCGGGGCTGACGGCTACACCTTC.

The rearrangement links TRBV7-8 to TRBJ2-5, with TRBD2 matching over 13 bases. The trim removed 5 bases at V and 0 bases at J, leaving 9 bases unmatched. Germline-derived CDR1 and CDR2 are SGHVS and FQNEAQ. The CDR3 consists of 18 residues. The CDR3 sequence is CASSLSGLAGENQETQYF. CDR3 in DNA: TGTGCCAGCAGCCTAAGTGGACTAGCGGGAGAAAACCAAGAGACCCAGTACTTC.

The genes are TRBV6-1 and TRBJ2-7; 8 bases map to TRBD1. V gave up 6 bases and J gave up 9 bases; unmatched junction bases: 7. The CDR3 is 12 residues long. CDR1 and CDR2 (germline): MNHNS, SASEGT. The CDR3 protein is CASRQGEARQYF. The CDR3 region has the DNA TGTGCCAGCAGACAGGGGGAAGCAAGGCAGTACTTC.

This clonotype was observed many times. The V gene is TRBV7-2, the J gene TRBJ2-7; weak D call: TRBD2 (6 bases). CDR1 is SGHTA and CDR2 is FQGNSA in the germline V gene. The CDR3 spans 14 residues. V was pared by 3 bases and J by 4 bases, with 13 bases between. This CDR3 is CASSFSGVVYEQYF. The CDR3 DNA follows: TGTGCCAGCAGCTTCTCGGGAGTAGTATACGAGCAGTACTTC.

V and J are TRBV13 and TRBJ1-2; D perhaps matches TRBD1 (5 bases). With 2 bases removed from V and 10 bases from J, the gap between germline ends came to 23 bases. Germline CDR1 PRHDT, CDR2 FYEKMQ (reference sequence). The length of the CDR3 is 16 residues. The CDR3 reads CASSLRGLYAAHVYTF. CDR3 sequence (DNA): TGTGCCAGCAGCTTACGGGGGTTGTACGCCGCTCATGTCTACACCTTC.

A few counts support this clonotype. J is TRBJ1-2 and V is TRBV19; 11 positions agree with TRBD1. V lost 9 bases, J lost 4 bases, and 4 bases stayed unmatched. This CDR3 has 13 residues. Germline V gene data show CDR1 as LNHDA and CDR2 as SQIVND (reference sequence). DNA of the CDR3: TGTGCCAGCGGACAGGGGGCCTCCTATGGCTACACCTTC. Amino acid sequence: CASGQGASYGYTF.

This clonotype was detected ten times or more. V and J are TRBV2 and TRBJ2-7; D might be TRBD2 (6 bases). The CDR3 runs 20 residues. Germline V gene data show CDR1 as SNHLY and CDR2 as FYNNEI. With 7 bases removed from V and 3 bases from J, the gap between germline ends came to 34 bases. Here the CDR3 DNA reads TGTGCCAGCACCAACAACCTCGCCTTTCTCCAGGGACTTCCGGGCTACGAGCAGTACTTC. Its protein is CASTNNLAFLQGLPGYEQYF.

This clonotype was found many times. The gene calls are TRBV20-1 and TRBJ2-7; D might be TRBD2 (5 bases). Germline lookup yields CDR1 DFQATT and CDR2 SNEGSKA (reference sequence). V lost 4 bases to trimming and J lost 4 bases, with 11 bases between them. The CDR3 extends over 12 amino acids. This chain's CDR3 is CSAITGKYEQYF. The CDR3 nucleotides read TGCAGTGCTATTACCGGGAAATACGAGCAGTACTTC.

This clonotype was counted many times. V usage is TRBV20-1 and J usage is TRBJ2-2; D possibly corresponds to TRBD1 (5 bases). The V and J ends lost 6 bases and 2 bases respectively, with 13 bases between them. Germline values: CDR1 DFQATT, CDR2 SNEGSKA (reference sequence). The CDR3 contains 14 residues. This CDR3 is CSALTTVNTGELFF. The CDR3 DNA reads TGCAGTGCCCTAACGACAGTTAACACCGGGGAGCTGTTTTTT.

This clonotype was counted many times. J is TRBJ2-7 and V is TRBV27; 8 nucleotides align to TRBD2. There are 14 residues in the CDR3. Germline CDR1 and CDR2: MNHEY and SMNVEV (reference sequence). Trimming took 5 bases from V and 3 from J; bases not matched to a gene: 6. CDR3 amino acids: CASSQRGGYYEQYF. The CDR3 bases are TGTGCCAGCAGTCAACGGGGGGGATACTACGAGCAGTACTTC.

For the CDR3, the DNA is TGTGCCAGCAGTGAATCCTCCACGGGAGCACAAGAGACCCAGTACTTC. Translating it yields CASSESSTGAQETQYF. The chain uses TRBV25-1 and TRBJ2-5; the D gene is possibly TRBD2 (6 bases). V lost 1 base and J 2 bases, leaving 14 bases between the germline ends. The CDR3 loop spans 16 amino acids. CDR1 is MGHDK, CDR2 SYGVNS, per germline.

In this sample, this clonotype turned up many times. The chain combines TRBV15 with TRBJ2-3, with D tentatively TRBD2 (5 bases). CDR1 is LNHNV, CDR2 YYDKDF, per germline (reference sequence). V was trimmed by 5 bases and J by 2 bases, leaving 17 bases between them. The CDR3 runs to 16 residues. CDR3 sequence reads: CATSSQLVSVTDTQYF. CDR3 sequence (DNA): TGTGCCACCAGCTCCCAACTAGTCTCGGTCACAGATACGCAGTATTTT. Combining the CDR3 with reference TRBV15 and TRBJ2-3 gives the whole variable domain DAMVIQNPRYQVTQFGKPVTLSCSQTLNHNVMYWYQQKSSQAPKLLFHYYDKDFNNEADTPDNFQSRRPNTSFCFLDIRSPGLGDTAMYLCATSSQLVSVTDTQYFGPGTRLTVL.

This clonotype was seen many times. V and J are TRBV7-9 and TRBJ2-4; 10 nucleotides line up with TRBD1. This CDR3 comprises 13 residues. Germline V lookup: CDR1 SEHNR, CDR2 FQNEAQ (reference sequence). Losses at the gene ends were 4 bases for V and 7 bases for J; bases not matched to a gene: 1. CDR3 amino acids: CASSSGQGNIQYF. The CDR3 DNA sequence: TGTGCCAGCAGCTCGGGACAGGGGAACATTCAGTACTTC.

This clonotype has a count of ten or more. This chain connects TRBV11-2 to TRBJ2-1, with D perhaps TRBD2 (6 bases). Germline V gives CDR1 SGHAT, CDR2 FQNNGV. Trimming removed 5 bases at V and 8 bases at J, with 13 bases between. There are 13 residues in the CDR3. The CDR3 nucleotides read TGTGCCAGCAGCCGACTAGTTAGGGATGAGCAGTTCTTC. This encodes CASSRLVRDEQFF.

This clonotype was found many times. The rearrangement joins TRBV10-3 to TRBJ1-1, with 11 bases lining up with TRBD1. Germline CDR1 ENHRY, CDR2 SYGVKD. Trimming removed 3 bases from V and 1 base from J; junction bases left unmatched: 7. The CDR3 sequence is 17 residues long. This CDR3 is CAISEWTGGLKNTEAFF. DNA of the CDR3: TGTGCCATCAGTGAATGGACAGGGGGCCTAAAGAACACTGAAGCTTTCTTT.

This clonotype was found a few times. The genes are TRBV5-1 and TRBJ2-1, with 10 bases lining up with TRBD2. V dropped 0 bases and J dropped 7; count of bases not matched to a gene: 7. The CDR3 spans 16 residues. Germline V gene data show CDR1 as SGHRS and CDR2 as YFSETQ. This CDR3 is CASSLAAGGPLNEQFF. As DNA, the CDR3 is TGCGCCAGCAGCTTGGCAGCGGGAGGGCCTTTAAATGAGCAGTTCTTC.

The J gene is TRBJ2-1, the V gene TRBV7-2; D gene unclear. Germline CDR1 and CDR2: SGHTA and FQGNSA. V lost 5 bases and J lost 10, with 18 bases in between. There are 14 residues in the CDR3. Written as DNA, the CDR3 is TGTGCCAGCAGCACCCGTCCAGCGTGGGCCGAGCAGTTCTTC. Translating gives CASSTRPAWAEQFF.